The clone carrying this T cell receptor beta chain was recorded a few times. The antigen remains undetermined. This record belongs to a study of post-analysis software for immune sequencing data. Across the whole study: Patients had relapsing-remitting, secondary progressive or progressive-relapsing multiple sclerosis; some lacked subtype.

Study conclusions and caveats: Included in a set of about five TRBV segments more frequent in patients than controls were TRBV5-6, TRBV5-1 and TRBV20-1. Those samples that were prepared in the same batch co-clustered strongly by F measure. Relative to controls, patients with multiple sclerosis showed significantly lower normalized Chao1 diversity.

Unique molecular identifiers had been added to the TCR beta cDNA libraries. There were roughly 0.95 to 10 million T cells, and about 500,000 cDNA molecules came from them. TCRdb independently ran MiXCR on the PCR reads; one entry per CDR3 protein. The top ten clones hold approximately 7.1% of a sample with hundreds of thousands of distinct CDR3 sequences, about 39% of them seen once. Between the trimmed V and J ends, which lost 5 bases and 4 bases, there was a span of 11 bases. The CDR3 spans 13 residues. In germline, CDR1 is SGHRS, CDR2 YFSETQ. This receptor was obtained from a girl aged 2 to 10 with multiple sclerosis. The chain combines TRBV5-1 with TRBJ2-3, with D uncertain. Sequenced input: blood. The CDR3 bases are TGCGCCAGCAGTCTGGCAGTGGCAGATACGCAGTATTTT. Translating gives CASSLAVADTQYF.